This is a list of T cell receptor beta chains from one sample in a study of vaccination effects on CD4 cells after COVID-19. Their antigens are not known. Assay used: immunoSEQ multiplex PCR; TCRdb lists only in-frame clones, some missing. The repertoire includes fewer than 40,000 clones, roughly two thirds of them detected once, and about 23% sits in the top ten. The sequences come from CD4+ T cells from PBMCs cultured with SARS-CoV-2 spike peptides, collected before COVID-19 vaccination. These TCRs come from a human donor who received a COVID-19 vaccine. Each CDR3 is given with its conserved first and last residue. The order of the fields is J gene, V gene, CDR3 protein.

TRBJ1-3 TRBV13 CASSLSGRVPGAGNTIYF
TRBJ1-5 TRBV9 CASSVSGESNQPQHF
TRBJ2-5 TRBV28 CAAGDQETQYF
TRBJ2-7 TRBV28 CASSGVYEQYF
TRBJ2-5 TRBV7-3 CASSSGRSGETQYF
TRBJ2-1 TRBV29-1 CSVGRQGTGGNEQFF
TRBJ2-5 TRBV5-1 CASSLGSTGAMETQYF
TRBJ1-1 TRBV6-5 CASRRPLGQNTEAFF
TRBJ2-7 TRBV28 CASSFVWGRSYEQYF
TRBJ1-2 TRBV2 CASSEFDRIYGYTF
TRBJ1-4 TRBV29-1 CSAASGTANEKLFF
TRBJ2-5 TRBV5-6 CASSLVEETQYF
TRBJ2-7 TRBV3-1/TRBV3-2 CASSRRQVGEQYF
TRBJ2-7 TRBV6-5 CASSPSLYEQYF
TRBJ2-7 TRBV9 CASSVAVADEQYF
TRBJ2-7 TRBV7-9 CASSLRAGDWYEQYF
TRBJ2-5 TRBV5-1 CASSLRDPKETQYF
TRBJ2-1 TRBV7-2 CASSLRGGGLEQFF
TRBJ2-7 TRBV6-5 CASSPLTGVGYEQYF
TRBJ2-1 TRBV28 CASNPSSYNEQFF
TRBJ1-5 TRBV19 CASRAGTGVWISQPQHF
TRBJ1-2 TRBV6-1 CASSEGTAFYGYTF
TRBJ2-1 TRBV5-4 CASSLTSGGHNEQFF
TRBJ1-6 TRBV28 CASSLGSYNSPLHF
TRBJ1-1 TRBV6-6 CASSLRLDEAFF
TRBJ2-5 TRBV5-1 CASSLSGTSGKETQYF
TRBJ2-3 TRBV28 CASTPGPYFADTQYF
TRBJ2-3 TRBV7-9 CASSSLLAGGIDTQYF
TRBJ2-7 TRBV18 CASSPSASYEQYF
TRBJ1-5 TRBV28 CASSPDRVNQPQHF
TRBJ1-1 TRBV7-9 CASSLPGLSAEAFF
TRBJ2-1 TRBV5-8 CASSLMVWGGENEQFF
TRBJ1-1 TRBV2 CASSERRQKGTEAFF
TRBJ1-2 TRBV19 CASSMWDRNHGGYTF
TRBJ2-3 TRBV2 CASSEGDRGTDTQYF
TRBJ2-1 TRBV5-5 CASSFDIYNEQFF
TRBJ2-7 TRBV5-7 CASRSDHDRVQNF